Below are 17 T cell receptor beta chains sequenced from a single sample in a study of cytomegalovirus exposure and HLA in healthy donors. Primers included in the PCR were 60 Vbeta and 13 Jbeta primers. This table comes from immunoSEQ multiplex PCR, and its TCRdb copy is limited to in-frame clones, with some not included. The data contain tens of thousands of clones, around 80% of them singletons. The sequenced sample consisted of PBMCs. These receptors were collected from a man aged 40-49 years in good health and CMV-seronegative.

The rearrangement joins TRBV10-3 to TRBJ2-1, with 14 bases aligning to TRBD2. Germline values: CDR1 ENHRY, CDR2 SYGVKD. V was clipped by 6 bases and J by 7 bases; unmatched bases: 17. This CDR3 contains 19 residues. CDR3 nucleotide sequence: TGTGCCATCAGCCCGAAGGGACTAGCGGGGGCCTCCCAGGTTAATGAGCAGTTCTTC. Its translation is CAISPKGLAGASQVNEQFF.

The gene calls are TRBV9 and TRBJ2-1; 10 bases line up with TRBD2. CDR3 length equals 16 residues. Germline V gene lookup returns CDR1 SGDLS and CDR2 YYNGEE. Trimming cost V 0 bases and J 4 bases; bases outside gene matches: 4. The CDR3 protein is CASSVEGSGGYNEQFF. DNA of the CDR3: TGTGCCAGCAGCGTAGAGGGTAGCGGGGGGTACAATGAGCAGTTCTTC.

The V gene is TRBV28, the J gene TRBJ1-2; perhaps TRBD1 as D (6 bases). Germline V gives CDR1 MDHEN, CDR2 SYDVKM. The CDR3 covers 14 residues. V was clipped by 3 bases and J by 4 bases, with 12 bases between them. In DNA form, the CDR3 reads TGTGCCAGCAGTTTCGACAGGCCAAGCTATGGCTACACCTTC. Protein product: CASSFDRPSYGYTF.

The chain combines TRBV7-9 with TRBJ2-7, with TRBD1 identical over 7 bases. The CDR3 is made up of 14 amino acids. V shed 5 bases, J shed 5 bases, and the junction held 9 bases outside the gene matches. Germline V lookup: CDR1 SEHNR, CDR2 FQNEAQ (reference sequence). The CDR3, as DNA: TGTGCCAGCAGCCCACAGGGGTATCGAGACGAGCAGTACTTC. It yields the protein CASSPQGYRDEQYF.

This rearrangement joins TRBV5-1 to TRBJ2-2, with D unclear. The ends were cut back, 0 bases at V and 5 bases at J, with 5 bases in the middle. This CDR3 comprises 13 residues. Germline V gene data show CDR1 as SGHRS and CDR2 as YFSETQ. The CDR3, as DNA: TGCGCCAGCAGCTTGGCTCAGACCGGGGAGCTGTTTTTT. Protein: CASSLAQTGELFF.

The chain couples TRBV6-1 to TRBJ1-2; no firm D call. This CDR3 is built from 12 residues. Trimming removed 9 bases at V and 3 bases at J, with 11 bases between. Germline V gene sequence: CDR1 MNHNS, CDR2 SASEGT. CDR3 bases: TGTGCCAGGGGAGGTGGGGACTATGGCTACACCTTC. Translated, it gives CARGGGDYGYTF.

J is TRBJ1-5 and V is TRBV27; TRBD1 is a possible D gene (5 bases). This CDR3 spans 15 amino acids. Trimming left V 6 bases short and J 7 bases short, with 19 bases between. The germline CDR1 and CDR2 sequences are MNHEY and SMNVEV (reference sequence). The CDR3 DNA follows: TGTGCCAGCAGCAGGGAAGGAGGGGCACGGCAGCCCCAGCATTTT. As protein: CASSREGGARQPQHF.

The chain joins TRBV4-2 to TRBJ2-6, with D perhaps TRBD2 (5 bases). Trimming stripped 4 bases from V and 4 bases from J, with 17 bases between. CDR3 length equals 17 residues. Looked up from germline, CDR1 is LGHNA and CDR2 is YNFKEQ. CDR3: CASSRSDLRLGANVLTF. DNA for the CDR3: TGTGCCAGCAGCCGTAGCGACTTACGATTGGGGGCCAACGTCCTGACTTTC.

The rearrangement uses TRBV18 and TRBJ1-5; D may be TRBD1 (6 bases). The germline gives CDR1 KGHSH, CDR2 LQKENI. The CDR3 extends over 17 amino acids. Deletions cut 2 bases from V and 6 bases from J, with 20 bases between. CDR3: CASSPFGGAAEVQPQHF. CDR3 coding DNA: TGTGCCAGCTCACCATTCGGGGGGGCGGCGGAGGTTCAGCCCCAGCATTTT.

As for this clone: At the DNA level, this CDR3 is encoded by other sequences in the same sample as well. The V and J genes are TRBV5-1 and TRBJ2-3, with D perhaps matching TRBD1 (6 bases). V was clipped by 1 base and J by 5 bases, with 14 bases between them. The CDR3 contains 15 residues. Germline assignment: CDR1 SGHRS and CDR2 YFSETQ. The CDR3 coding sequence is TGCGCCAGCAGCTTGCGGGGCCTAGGGGGAGATACGCAGTATTTT. Protein sequence: CASSLRGLGGDTQYF.

This clone showed up just a few times. This CDR3 is also generated by other DNA sequences in the sample. This chain uses TRBV29-1 with TRBJ1-1; the D is unclear. V was clipped by 6 bases and J by 5 bases, with 13 bases between them. Germline lookup yields CDR1 SQVTM and CDR2 ANQGSEA. This CDR3 contains 12 residues. The CDR3 is CSVGSHGTEAFF. In DNA form, the CDR3 reads TGCAGCGTCGGGAGCCACGGGACTGAAGCTTTCTTT. The full variable domain, its missing parts supplied by reference TRBV29-1 and TRBJ1-1, is SAVISQKPSRDICQRGTSLTIQCQVDSQVTMMFWYRQQPGQSLTLIATANQGSEATYESGFVIDKFPISRPNLTFSTLTVSNMSPEDSSIYLCSVGSHGTEAFFGQGTRLTVV.

This chain uses TRBV5-4 with TRBJ1-1, with D tentatively TRBD1 (5 bases). V was shortened by 0 bases and J by 0 bases, with 6 bases between the two germline ends. The germline V gene encodes CDR1 SGHNT and CDR2 YYREEE (reference sequence). The CDR3 spans 14 residues. As DNA, the CDR3 is TGTGCCAGCAGCTTGGCCAGGGTGAACACTGAAGCTTTCTTT. As protein: CASSLARVNTEAFF. The full variable domain, in which reference TRBV5-4 and TRBJ1-1 provide the parts outside the CDR3, is ETGVTQSPTHLIKTRGQQVTLRCSSQSGHNTVSWYQQALGQGPQFIFQYYREEENGRGNFPPRFSGLQFPNYSSELNVNALELDDSALYLCASSLARVNTEAFFGQGTRLTVV.

J is TRBJ1-2 and V is TRBV29-1; D might be TRBD1 (6 bases). In germline, CDR1 is SQVTM, CDR2 ANQGSEA. Between the trimmed V and J ends, which lost 7 bases and 7 bases, there was a span of 16 bases. The CDR3 has 12 amino acids. CDR3 sequence (DNA): TGCAGCGCGCAAGACAGGTCCAGTGGCTACACCTTC. Its protein is CSAQDRSSGYTF.

The genes are TRBV11-1 and TRBJ2-3; TRBD2 is a possible D gene (6 bases). The CDR3 has 14 residues. In germline, CDR1 is SGHAT, CDR2 FQDESV (reference sequence). Trimming cost V 4 bases and J 5 bases, with 13 bases left between them. The chain's CDR3 is CASSSGLYRDTQYF. DNA for the CDR3: TGTGCCAGCAGCTCTGGACTATACAGAGATACGCAGTATTTT.

This clone came up a few times. The CDR3 here is CSVADRGNQPQHF. In DNA form, the CDR3 reads TGCAGCGTAGCGGACAGGGGCAATCAGCCCCAGCATTTT. The chain carries TRBV29-1 and TRBJ1-5, with 8 bases lining up with TRBD1. The CDR3 consists of 13 residues. Per germline, CDR1 SQVTM and CDR2 ANQGSEA. The V gene end was trimmed by 6 bases and the J gene end by 2 bases; junction bases not matched to a gene: 3.

V usage is TRBV7-6 and J usage is TRBJ2-7; no reliable D call. The CDR3 is 13 residues long. The V end was cut by 1 base, the J end by 2 bases, with 6 bases between. Germline CDR1 reads SGHVS; CDR2 reads FNYEAQ. CDR3 amino acids: CASSLVAAYEQYF. In DNA, the CDR3 is TGTGCCAGCAGCTTAGTTGCGGCCTACGAGCAGTACTTC. Drawing the rest from reference TRBV7-6 and TRBJ2-7, the complete variable domain is GAGVSQSPRYKVTKRGQDVALRCDPISGHVSLYWYRQALGQGPEFLTYFNYEAQQDKSGLPNDRFSAERPEGSISTLTIQRTEQRDSAMYRCASSLVAAYEQYFGPGTRLTVT.

The chain couples TRBV7-8 to TRBJ1-1; no reliable D call. The CDR3 runs to 14 residues. The V end was cut by 1 base, the J end by 1 base, with 7 bases between. CDR1 and CDR2 (germline): SGHVS, FQNEAQ. The CDR3 region has the DNA TGTGCCAGCAGCTTAGAGACAAAGAACACTGAAGCTTTCTTT. Amino acids: CASSLETKNTEAFF.